These 8 T cell receptor beta chains were sequenced from one sample in a study of tumor-infiltrating lymphocytes in localized non-small cell lung cancer. Here immunoSEQ multiplex PCR was the method, and the copy in TCRdb shows in-frame clones only, minus some. The sample shows around 25,000 clones, nearly 70% of them seen only once. Sequencing was carried out using lung tumor tissue. The receptors here all came from a human donor with non-small cell lung cancer.

The rearrangement uses TRBV7-9 and TRBJ2-1; TRBD2 might be the D (5 bases). CDR1 is SEHNR and CDR2 is FQNEAQ in the germline V gene (reference sequence). The CDR3 extends over 12 amino acids. CDR3 residues: CIEGVIGNEQFF. The CDR3 DNA follows: TGTATCGAGGGAGTTATCGGGAATGAGCAGTTCTTC.

The gene calls are TRBV9 and TRBJ2-7; 10 bases agree with TRBD2. The CDR3 sequence is 15 residues long. CDR1 SGDLS and CDR2 YYNGEE come from the germline V gene. J was trimmed by 4 bases and V by 5 bases; bases with no gene match: 9. The CDR3 nucleotides read TGTGCCAGCAGTCCGCCGGGACTAGCGCGGTACGAGCAGTACTTC. This codes for CASSPPGLARYEQYF. Based on the CDR3 plus reference TRBV9 and TRBJ2-7, the full variable domain is DSGVTQTPKHLITATGQRVTLRCSPRSGDLSVYWYQQSLDQGLQFLIQYYNGEERAKGNILERFSAQQFPDLHSELNLSSLELGDSALYFCASSPPGLARYEQYFGPGTRLTVT.

By sample fraction, this clone is medium-sized. In nucleotides, the CDR3 is TGTGCCAGCAGCCTATACCCCATTTCGATGAGGGACAAGTACCTACTAGCCAAAAACATTCAGTACTTC. It yields the protein CASSLYPISMRDKYLLAKNIQYF. The chain is built from TRBV28 and TRBJ2-4; a weak D match, TRBD1 (6 bases). This CDR3 contains 23 residues. Germline V gene sequence: CDR1 MDHEN, CDR2 SYDVKM. V shed 6 bases and J shed 0 bases, with 36 bases lying between them.

The chain links TRBV11-2 to TRBJ1-4; D remains ambiguous. The CDR3 has 14 amino acids. Germline V CDR1 and CDR2: SGHAT, FQNNGV. V lost 4 bases and J 7 bases, leaving 13 bases between the germline ends. Written as DNA, the CDR3 is TGTGCCAGCAGCTCCCCGGCGGGGTCTGAAAAACTGTTTTTT. Amino acids: CASSSPAGSEKLFF.

V is TRBV11-2 and J is TRBJ2-5; D ambiguous. Deletions cut 2 bases from V and 4 bases from J, with 8 bases between. The length of the CDR3 is 13 residues. The V gene's germline CDR1 is SGHAT and CDR2 FQNNGV. The CDR3 here is CASSLSLRETQYF. DNA for the CDR3: TGTGCCAGCAGCTTATCTCTGCGAGAGACCCAGTACTTC.

The chain uses TRBV4-1 and TRBJ1-1, with D hard to call. With 1 base removed from V and 5 bases from J, the gap between germline ends came to 17 bases. Germline CDR1 and CDR2: MGHRA and YSYEKL. The CDR3 is made up of 16 amino acids. The DNA of the CDR3 is TGCGCCAGCAGCCAAGTTCATCTTACGGGGAGGACTGAAGCTTTCTTT. Its translation: CASSQVHLTGRTEAFF.

The chain has TRBV7-2 and TRBJ2-3; 7 bases map to TRBD1. Trimming cost V 1 base and J 6 bases; bases outside gene matches: 4. Germline V gives CDR1 SGHTA, CDR2 FQGNSA. The CDR3 extends over 14 amino acids. Here the CDR3 reads CASSLDGTVDTQYF. CDR3 in DNA: TGTGCCAGCAGCTTAGACGGGACAGTCGATACGCAGTATTTT.

This chain joins TRBV30 and TRBJ2-1; tentative D call: TRBD2 (6 bases). Germline lookup yields CDR1 GTSNPN and CDR2 SVGIG (reference sequence). This CDR3 is 17 amino acids long. The V end was cut by 3 bases, the J end by 7 bases, with 25 bases between. CDR3 loop: CAWRTRLTSTGWNEQFF. CDR3 DNA sequence: TGTGCCTGGAGGACCCGCCTTACTAGCACGGGGTGGAATGAGCAGTTCTTC. The full variable domain, completed using reference TRBV30 and TRBJ2-1, is SQTIHQWPATLVQPVGSPLSLECTVEGTSNPNLYWYRQAAGRGLQLLFYSVGIGQISSEVPQNLSASRPQDRQFILSSKKLLLSDSGFYLCAWRTRLTSTGWNEQFFGPGTRLTVL.